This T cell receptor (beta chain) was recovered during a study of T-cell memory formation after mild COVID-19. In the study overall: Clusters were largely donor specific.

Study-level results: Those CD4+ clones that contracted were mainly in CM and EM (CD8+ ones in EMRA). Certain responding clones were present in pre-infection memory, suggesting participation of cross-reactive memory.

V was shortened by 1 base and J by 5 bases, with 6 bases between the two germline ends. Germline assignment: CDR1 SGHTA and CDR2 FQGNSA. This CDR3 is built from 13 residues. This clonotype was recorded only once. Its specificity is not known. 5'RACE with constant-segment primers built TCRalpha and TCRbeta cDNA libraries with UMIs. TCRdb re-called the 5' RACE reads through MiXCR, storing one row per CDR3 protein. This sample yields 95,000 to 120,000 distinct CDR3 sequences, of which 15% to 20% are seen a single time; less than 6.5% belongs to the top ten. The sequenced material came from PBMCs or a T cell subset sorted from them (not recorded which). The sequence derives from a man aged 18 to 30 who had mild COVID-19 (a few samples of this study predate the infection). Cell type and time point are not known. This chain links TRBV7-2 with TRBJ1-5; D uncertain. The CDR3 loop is CASSLEADQPQHF. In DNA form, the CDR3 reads TGTGCCAGCAGCTTAGAGGCCGATCAGCCCCAGCATTTT.